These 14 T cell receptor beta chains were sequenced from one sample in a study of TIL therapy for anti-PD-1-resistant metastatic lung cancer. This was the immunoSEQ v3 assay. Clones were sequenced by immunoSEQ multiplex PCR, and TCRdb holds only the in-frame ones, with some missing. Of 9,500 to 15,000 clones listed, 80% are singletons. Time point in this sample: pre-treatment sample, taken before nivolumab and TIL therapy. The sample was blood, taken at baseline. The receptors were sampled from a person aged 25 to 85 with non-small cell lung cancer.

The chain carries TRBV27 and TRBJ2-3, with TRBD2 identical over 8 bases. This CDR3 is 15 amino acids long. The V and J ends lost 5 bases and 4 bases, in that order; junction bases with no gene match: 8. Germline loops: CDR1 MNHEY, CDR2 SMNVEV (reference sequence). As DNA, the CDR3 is TGTGCCAGCAGTCCCCGGGTTAGCGGGGCAGATACGCAGTATTTT. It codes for CASSPRVSGADTQYF.

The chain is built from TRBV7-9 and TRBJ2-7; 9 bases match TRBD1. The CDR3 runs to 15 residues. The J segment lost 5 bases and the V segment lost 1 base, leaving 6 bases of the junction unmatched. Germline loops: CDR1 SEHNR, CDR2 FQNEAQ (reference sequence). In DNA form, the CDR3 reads TGTGCCAGCAGCTTAGGGGGACAGGGATTAGACGAGCAGTACTTC. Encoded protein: CASSLGGQGLDEQYF.

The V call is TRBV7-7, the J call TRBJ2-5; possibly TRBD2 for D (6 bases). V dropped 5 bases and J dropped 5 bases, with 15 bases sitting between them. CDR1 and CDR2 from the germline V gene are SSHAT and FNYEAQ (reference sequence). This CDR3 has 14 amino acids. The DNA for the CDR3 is TGTGCCAGCAGCGCCCGACTAGACGCGGAGACCCAGTACTTC. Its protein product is CASSARLDAETQYF.

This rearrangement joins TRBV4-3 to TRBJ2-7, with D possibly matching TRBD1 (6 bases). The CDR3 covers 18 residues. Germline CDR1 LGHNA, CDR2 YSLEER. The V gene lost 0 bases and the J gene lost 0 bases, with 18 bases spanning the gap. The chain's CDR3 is CASSQDITGQLSSYEQYF. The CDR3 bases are TGCGCCAGCAGCCAAGATATCACAGGGCAACTTAGCTCCTACGAGCAGTACTTC.

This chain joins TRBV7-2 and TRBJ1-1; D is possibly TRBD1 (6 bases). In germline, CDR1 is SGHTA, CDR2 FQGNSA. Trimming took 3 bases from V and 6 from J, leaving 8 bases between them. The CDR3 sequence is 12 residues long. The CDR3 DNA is TGTGCCAGCAGCTTGAGGGGGGCTGAAGCTTTCTTT. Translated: CASSLRGAEAFF.

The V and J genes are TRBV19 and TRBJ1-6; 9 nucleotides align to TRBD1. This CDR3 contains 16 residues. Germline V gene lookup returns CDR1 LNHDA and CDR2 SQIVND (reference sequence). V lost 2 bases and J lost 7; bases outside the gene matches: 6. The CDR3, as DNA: TGTGCCAGTAGTATAACAGGGGGCTTGTACAATTCACCCCTCCACTTT. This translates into CASSITGGLYNSPLHF.

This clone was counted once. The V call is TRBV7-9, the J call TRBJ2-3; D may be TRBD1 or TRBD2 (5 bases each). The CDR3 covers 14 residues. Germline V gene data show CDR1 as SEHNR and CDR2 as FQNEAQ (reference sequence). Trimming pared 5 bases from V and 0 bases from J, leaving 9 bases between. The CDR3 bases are TGTGCCAGCAGCCGGGACCCTAGCACAGATACGCAGTATTTT. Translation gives CASSRDPSTDTQYF.

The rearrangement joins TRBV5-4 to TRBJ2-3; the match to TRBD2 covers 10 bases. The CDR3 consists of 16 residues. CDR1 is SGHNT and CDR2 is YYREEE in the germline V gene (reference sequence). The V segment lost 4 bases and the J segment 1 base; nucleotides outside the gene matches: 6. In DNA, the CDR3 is TGTGCCAGCAGCGCCCTAGCGGGAGACGGCACAGATACGCAGTATTTT. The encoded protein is CASSALAGDGTDTQYF. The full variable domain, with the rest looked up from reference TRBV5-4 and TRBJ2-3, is ETGVTQSPTHLIKTRGQQVTLRCSSQSGHNTVSWYQQALGQGPQFIFQYYREEENGRGNFPPRFSGLQFPNYSSELNVNALELDDSALYLCASSALAGDGTDTQYFGPGTRLTVL.

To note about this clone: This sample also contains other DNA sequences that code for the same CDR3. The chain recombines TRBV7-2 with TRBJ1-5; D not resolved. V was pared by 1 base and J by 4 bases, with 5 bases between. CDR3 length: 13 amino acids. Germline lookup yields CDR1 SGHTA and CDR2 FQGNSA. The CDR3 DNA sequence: TGTGCCAGCAGCTTAGAGTATAATCAGCCCCAGCATTTT. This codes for CASSLEYNQPQHF.

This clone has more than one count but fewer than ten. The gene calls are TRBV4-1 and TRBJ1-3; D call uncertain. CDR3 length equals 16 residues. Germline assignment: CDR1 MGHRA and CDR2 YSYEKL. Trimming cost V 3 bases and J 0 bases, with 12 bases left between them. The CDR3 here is CASSHYDGSSGNTIYF. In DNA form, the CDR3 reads TGCGCCAGCAGCCATTATGACGGTAGCTCTGGAAACACCATATATTTT.

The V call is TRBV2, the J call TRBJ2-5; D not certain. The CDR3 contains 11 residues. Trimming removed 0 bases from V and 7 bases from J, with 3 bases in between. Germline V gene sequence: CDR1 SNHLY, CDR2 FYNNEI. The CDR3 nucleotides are TGTGCCAGCAGTGAAGCGGGGACCCAGTACTTC. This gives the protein CASSEAGTQYF.

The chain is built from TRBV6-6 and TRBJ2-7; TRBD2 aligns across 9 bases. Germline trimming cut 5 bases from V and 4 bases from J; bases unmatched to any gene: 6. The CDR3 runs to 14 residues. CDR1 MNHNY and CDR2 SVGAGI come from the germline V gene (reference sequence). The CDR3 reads CASSPRLAGYEQYF. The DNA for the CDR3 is TGTGCCAGCAGTCCCCGGCTAGCGGGGTACGAGCAGTACTTC.

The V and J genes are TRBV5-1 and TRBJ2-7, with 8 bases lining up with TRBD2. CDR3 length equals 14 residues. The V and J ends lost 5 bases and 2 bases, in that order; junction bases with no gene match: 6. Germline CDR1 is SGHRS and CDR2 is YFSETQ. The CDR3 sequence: CASSLAGQPYEQYF. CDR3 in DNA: TGCGCCAGCAGTTTAGCGGGGCAGCCCTACGAGCAGTACTTC. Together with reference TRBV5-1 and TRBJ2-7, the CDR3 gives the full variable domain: KAGVTQTPRYLIKTRGQQVTLSCSPISGHRSVSWYQQTPGQGLQFLFEYFSETQRNKGNFPGRFSGRQFSNSRSEMNVSTLELGDSALYLCASSLAGQPYEQYFGPGTRLTVT.

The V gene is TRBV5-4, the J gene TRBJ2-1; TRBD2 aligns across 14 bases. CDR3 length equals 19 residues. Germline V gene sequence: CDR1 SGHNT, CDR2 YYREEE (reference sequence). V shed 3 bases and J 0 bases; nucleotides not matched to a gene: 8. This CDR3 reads CASSWGLAGAHSSYNEQFF. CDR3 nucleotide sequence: TGTGCCAGCAGCTGGGGACTAGCGGGAGCCCACAGCTCCTACAATGAGCAGTTCTTC.